This is a list of T cell receptor beta chains from one sample in a study of cytomegalovirus exposure and HLA in healthy donors. Measured with immunoSEQ multiplex PCR; TCRdb has only the in-frame clones, and not every one. The sample lists around 98,000 clones; 79% were seen once. Specimen: PBMCs. The source of these receptors is a woman between 40 and 55 years old in good health and CMV-seronegative. CDR3s include the opening cysteine and the closing phenylalanine or tryptophan. D genes are given only for firm matches. Where a row states a size, it is once, few, many or the class of an expanded clone; other rows omit it.

TRBV6-5,.,TRBJ1-5,12,.,CASGRSNQPQHF,TGTGCCAGCGGGCGTAGCAATCAGCCCCAGCATTTT
TRBV9,TRBD1,TRBJ1-6,14,.,CASSVDHRGSPLHF,TGTGCCAGCAGCGTGGATCACAGGGGTTCACCCCTCCACTTT
TRBV6-1,TRBD1,TRBJ1-4,14,.,CASIPGQVSGRMFF,TGTGCCAGCATCCCAGGACAGGTTTCAGGAAGGATGTTTTTT
TRBV7-8,.,TRBJ1-1,14,.,CASSSTDVGTEAFF,TGTGCCAGCAGCTCGACAGATGTTGGTACTGAAGCTTTCTTT
TRBV4-1,.,TRBJ2-3,15,.,CASSQDEVATDTQYF,TGCGCCAGCAGCCAAGATGAGGTAGCTACAGATACGCAGTATTTT
TRBV5-1,TRBD2,TRBJ2-1,15,.,CASSPSGGSYNEQFF,TGCGCCAGCAGCCCATCGGGGGGCTCCTACAATGAGCAGTTCTTC
TRBV4-1,TRBD2,TRBJ2-5,17,.,CASSLWTSGANQETQYF,TGCGCCAGCAGCCTCTGGACTAGCGGGGCTAACCAAGAGACCCAGTACTTC
TRBV9,.,TRBJ1-1,13,.,CASSVRGNTEAFF,TGTGCCAGCAGCGTAAGGGGGAACACTGAAGCTTTCTTT
TRBV6-4,TRBD2,TRBJ2-3,16,few,CASSDSIQGGADTQYF,TGTGCCAGCAGTGACTCGATCCAGGGAGGGGCAGATACGCAGTATTTT
TRBV27,TRBD1,TRBJ1-5,15,.,CASSQSTGGNQPQHF,TGTGCCAGCAGTCAGTCGACAGGGGGCAATCAGCCCCAGCATTTT
TRBV30,.,TRBJ1-4,15,.,CAWRATGGGWLKLFF,TGTGCCTGGAGGGCGACTGGGGGAGGTTGGTTAAAACTGTTTTTT
TRBV18,TRBD1,TRBJ2-1,15,.,CASSPPVAGGNEQFF,TGTGCCAGCTCACCACCGGTTGCAGGGGGCAATGAGCAGTTCTTC
TRBV30,.,TRBJ2-7,10,.,CAGGSYEQYF,TGTGCCGGGGGGTCCTACGAGCAGTACTTC
TRBV30,TRBD2,TRBJ2-7,12,.,CAWGRAGHEQYF,TGTGCCTGGGGGAGGGCAGGTCACGAGCAGTACTTC
TRBV10-3,TRBD1,TRBJ1-1,14,.,CAISEGQGVTEAFF,TGTGCCATCAGTGAAGGACAGGGCGTCACTGAAGCTTTCTTT
TRBV6-5,TRBD1,TRBJ2-7,13,.,CASSPGTVYEQYF,TGTGCCAGCAGCCCCGGGACAGTCTACGAGCAGTACTTC
TRBV6-1,.,TRBJ1-2,14,.,CASSEFLGDYGYTF,TGTGCCAGCAGTGAATTCTTGGGAGACTATGGCTACACCTTC
TRBV19,.,TRBJ1-1,14,.,CASSIGQSYTEAFF,TGTGCCAGTAGTATAGGACAGAGCTACACTGAAGCTTTCTTT
TRBV2,.,TRBJ1-5,14,once,CASSEGQANQPQHF,TGTGCCAGCAGTGAAGGACAGGCGAACCAGCCCCAGCATTTT
TRBV10-3,TRBD2,TRBJ2-3,15,.,CAISRTSGGTDTQYF,TGTGCCATCAGTCGGACTAGCGGGGGCACAGATACGCAGTATTTT
TRBV4-1,.,TRBJ1-1,15,few,CASSQAARGGTEAFF,TGCGCCAGCAGCCAAGCAGCGCGGGGGGGGACTGAAGCTTTCTTT
TRBV6-6,.,TRBJ1-6,15,.,CASSKTGQILSPLHF,TGTGCCAGCAGTAAAACTGGACAGATCCTCTCACCCCTCCACTTT
TRBV29-1,TRBD1,TRBJ1-6,14,.,CSVGEGQSNSPLHF,TGCAGCGTTGGAGAGGGACAGAGTAATTCACCCCTCCACTTT
TRBV6-1,TRBD2,TRBJ2-3,15,.,CASSEGAGTTDTQYF,TGTGCCAGCAGTGAAGGAGCGGGGACCACAGATACGCAGTATTTT
TRBV5-6,TRBD2,TRBJ2-3,16,.,CASSYRTSGATDTQYF,TGTGCCAGCAGCTACCGGACTAGCGGGGCCACAGATACGCAGTATTTT
TRBV10-3,.,TRBJ2-1,13,.,CAISELVSNEQFF,TGTGCCATCAGTGAGCTAGTTTCCAATGAGCAGTTCTTC
TRBV7-2,.,TRBJ1-6,14,.,CASSLGVGDSPLHF,TGTGCCAGCAGCTTAGGGGTAGGGGATTCACCCCTCCACTTT
TRBV6-7,TRBD1,TRBJ1-2,17,few,CASSYFLSDRGIGGYTF,TGTGCCAGCAGTTACTTTCTATCCGACAGGGGCATTGGGGGCTACACCTTC
TRBV10-2,.,TRBJ1-1,11,few,CASSDAVEAFF,TGCGCCAGCAGTGATGCAGTAGAAGCTTTCTTT
TRBV4-1,.,TRBJ1-1,15,few,CASSQWMTGNTEAFF,TGCGCCAGCAGCCAGTGGATGACAGGGAACACTGAAGCTTTCTTT
TRBV14,.,TRBJ2-7,11,.,CASSRAYEQYF,TGTGCCAGCAGCCGTGCGTACGAGCAGTACTTC
TRBV10-3,.,TRBJ2-7,11,.,CAISERDSQYF,TGTGCCATCAGTGAAAGGGACTCCCAGTACTTC
TRBV2,.,TRBJ2-7,11,.,CASRLQNEQYF,TGTGCCAGCAGGTTACAAAACGAGCAGTACTTC
TRBV19,.,TRBJ1-5,15,once,CASSGAGSKNQPQHF,TGTGCCAGTAGTGGTGCAGGTTCCAAAAATCAGCCCCAGCATTTT
TRBV27,TRBD1,TRBJ1-1,14,.,CASSLTTGPTEAFF,TGTGCCAGCAGTTTAACGACAGGGCCCACTGAAGCTTTCTTT
TRBV2,TRBD1,TRBJ1-1,13,.,CASSSQGANEAFF,TGTGCCAGCAGTTCTCAGGGGGCTAATGAAGCTTTCTTT
TRBV7-2,.,TRBJ2-7,16,.,CASSARGGGFTYEQYF,TGTGCCAGCAGCGCCCGTGGCGGAGGGTTTACCTACGAGCAGTACTTC
TRBV28,.,TRBJ1-2,12,.,CASSSAGYGYTF,TGTGCCAGCAGTTCCGCCGGCTATGGCTACACCTTC
TRBV6-5,.,TRBJ1-2,12,.,CASRPPQSGYTF,TGTGCCAGCAGACCCCCCCAGAGCGGGTACACCTTC
TRBV27,TRBD1,TRBJ1-6,20,.,CASSIKQGVMDARDNSPLHF,TGTGCCAGCAGTATAAAACAGGGGGTAATGGATGCACGGGATAATTCACCCCTCCACTTT
TRBV7-2,.,TRBJ1-5,12,.,CASSRPGQIQHF,TGTGCCAGCAGCCGTCCAGGACAGATCCAGCATTTT
TRBV27,TRBD1,TRBJ2-2,16,few,CASSAAGTARTGELFF,TGTGCCAGCAGTGCGGCTGGGACAGCGCGCACCGGGGAGCTGTTTTTT
TRBV29-1,TRBD1,TRBJ1-2,11,few,CSVPTGGGYTF,TGCAGCGTTCCTACAGGGGGCGGCTACACCTTC
TRBV7-3,.,TRBJ2-1,13,few,CASSLGRNNEQFF,TGTGCCAGCAGCTTGGGCCGTAACAATGAGCAGTTCTTC
TRBV7-8,TRBD1,TRBJ1-2,13,.,CASSQGQQYGYTF,TGTGCCAGCAGCCAGGGACAGCAATATGGCTACACCTTC
TRBV9,TRBD1,TRBJ1-4,19,.,CASSAKGTGDLATNEKLFF,TGTGCCAGCAGCGCGAAGGGGACAGGAGACCTTGCAACTAATGAAAAACTGTTTTTT
TRBV13,TRBD2,TRBJ2-3,19,.,CASSKGLAGGRGVTDTQYF,TGTGCCAGCAGCAAGGGACTAGCGGGGGGCCGGGGGGTCACAGATACGCAGTATTTT
TRBV30,.,TRBJ2-3,15,few,CAWSLWGGLADTQYF,TGTGCCTGGTCTCTCTGGGGGGGCTTGGCAGATACGCAGTATTTT
TRBV7-8,.,TRBJ1-2,12,.,CASSPLVYGYTF,TGTGCCAGCAGCCCCCTTGTCTATGGCTACACCTTC
TRBV2,.,TRBJ1-4,15,.,CASRELDETNEKLFF,TGTGCCAGCAGGGAGCTAGACGAAACGAATGAAAAACTGTTTTTT
TRBV10-3,.,TRBJ1-5,14,.,CAIRKEGGGEPQNF,TGTGCCATCAGGAAAGAGGGTGGGGGCGAGCCCCAGAATTTT
TRBV29-1,.,TRBJ1-4,13,.,CSGKEGANEKLFF,TGCAGCGGAAAGGAGGGAGCTAATGAAAAACTGTTTTTT
TRBV4-3,TRBD2,TRBJ2-2,15,.,CASSQVAGVPGELFF,TGCGCCAGCAGCCAAGTAGCGGGGGTTCCCGGGGAGCTGTTTTTT
TRBV7-2,.,TRBJ1-5,18,.,CASSLVGMGGYSNQPQHF,TGTGCCAGCAGCTTAGTGGGGATGGGGGGATATAGCAATCAGCCCCAGCATTTT
TRBV7-2,TRBD1,TRBJ1-1,13,.,CASSPRGGAEAFF,TGTGCCAGCAGCCCCCGAGGGGGCGCTGAAGCTTTCTTT
TRBV28,.,TRBJ2-1,12,many,CASSFVTNEQFF,TGTGCCAGCAGTTTCGTTACTAATGAGCAGTTCTTC
TRBV10-3,.,TRBJ1-1,14,once,CAISETGMNTEAFF,TGTGCCATCAGTGAAACAGGAATGAACACTGAAGCTTTCTTT
TRBV4-3,.,TRBJ1-2,15,few,CASSLLRGGLNGYTF,TGCGCCAGCAGCTTACTAAGAGGGGGTCTTAATGGCTACACCTTC
TRBV7-3,.,TRBJ2-2,16,.,CASSLMIGGNPGELFF,TGTGCCAGCAGCTTAATGATAGGAGGGAATCCCGGGGAGCTGTTTTTT
TRBV30,.,TRBJ1-4,14,.,CAWTMAVKNEKLFF,TGTGCCTGGACCATGGCGGTTAAGAATGAAAAACTGTTTTTT